The 2 T cell receptor beta chains below were found in one sample sequenced in a study of shared clonotypes between healthy human individuals. Generated by immunoSEQ multiplex PCR, the TCRdb table keeps only in-frame clones and is missing some. In the table there are just over 2,000,000 clones, less than 95% of which are singletons. Cells designated naive CD8 were CD45RO-negative and were positively selected for CCR7, with terminally differentiated effector memory CD45RA+ cells excluded. Sample: naive CD8+ T cells sorted from blood. Every receptor here comes from a man between 18 and 35 years old in good health.

On this clone: Other DNA sequences in the same sample also yield this CDR3. J is TRBJ2-3 and V is TRBV28; D not certain. Trimming cost V 3 bases and J 2 bases, with 6 bases left between them. CDR3 size: 13 residues. Germline CDR1 reads MDHEN; CDR2 reads SYDVKM. The CDR3 nucleotides are TGTGCCAGCAGTTTTAGGTTCACAGATACGCAGTATTTT. It codes for CASSFRFTDTQYF.

The chain has TRBV5-6 and TRBJ2-7; D is unresolved. Germline CDR1 is SGHDT and CDR2 is YYEEEE. CDR3 length: 16 amino acids. The V end was cut by 0 bases, the J end by 2 bases, with 15 bases between. This CDR3 reads CASSLEPEPMTYEQYF. CDR3 nucleotide sequence: TGTGCCAGCAGCTTGGAGCCAGAACCCATGACCTACGAGCAGTACTTC.